This passage covers 18 T cell receptor beta chains from one sample sequenced in a study of CD8+ T cells in alopecia areata. Isolated RNA was reverse transcribed into cDNA used as the sequencing template. Sequenced by immunoSEQ multiplex PCR; TCRdb stores in-frame clones only, minus some. The data contain 140,000 or so clones, less than 65% of them singletons. Sequenced input: CD8+ T cells sorted from blood. The origin of the receptors is a human donor in good health.

This chain connects TRBV5-1 to TRBJ1-2; TRBD1 matches at 8 bases. Per the germline V gene, CDR1 is SGHRS and CDR2 is YFSETQ. CDR3 length: 14 residues. Trimming removed 3 bases from V and 0 bases from J; junction bases left unmatched: 1. CDR3: CASSWGQANYGYTF. In DNA, the CDR3 is TGCGCCAGCAGCTGGGGACAGGCTAACTATGGCTACACCTTC.

A few counts support this clone. This chain joins TRBV27 and TRBJ2-7, with 10 bases identical to TRBD1. Germline values: CDR1 MNHEY, CDR2 SMNVEV (reference sequence). Trimming at V came to 5 bases and at J to 4 bases, leaving 5 bases not matched to a gene. This CDR3 comprises 14 residues. This CDR3 reads CASSQGQGFYEQYF. The CDR3 nucleotides are TGTGCCAGCAGTCAGGGACAGGGGTTTTACGAGCAGTACTTC.

The J gene is TRBJ2-3, the V gene TRBV29-1, with 8 bases lining up with TRBD1. This CDR3 spans 16 amino acids. In germline, CDR1 is SQVTM, CDR2 ANQGSEA. With 5 bases clipped from V and 3 bases from J, the junction kept 13 bases outside the gene matches. This CDR3 reads CSVSRTGPTMTDTQYF. In DNA, the CDR3 is TGCAGCGTTTCGAGGACAGGGCCCACGATGACAGATACGCAGTATTTT.

The chain combines TRBV5-8 with TRBJ2-2; D possibly corresponds to TRBD2 (6 bases). Germline V CDR1 and CDR2: SGHTS, YDEGEE. V was clipped by 4 bases and J by 4 bases, with 8 bases between them. The CDR3 consists of 13 residues. The CDR3 sequence is CASSPGLTGELFF. CDR3 DNA: TGTGCCAGCAGCCCGGGACTCACCGGGGAGCTGTTTTTT. Filled out from reference TRBV5-8 and TRBJ2-2, the complete variable domain reads EAGVTQSPTHLIKTRGQQATLRCSPISGHTSVYWYQQALGLGLQFLLWYDEGEERNRGNFPPRFSGRQFPNYSSELNVNALELEDSALYLCASSPGLTGELFFGEGSRLTVL.

This clone occurred a few times. This specimen includes other DNA sequences encoding the same CDR3. The rearrangement uses TRBV29-1 and TRBJ1-2, with no clear D. The V end lost 3 bases, the J end lost 5 bases, and 7 bases lay between the germline ends. The CDR3 runs 11 residues. Germline loops: CDR1 SQVTM, CDR2 ANQGSEA. The CDR3 is CSVEGRYGYTF. The CDR3, as DNA: TGCAGCGTTGAGGGTCGGTATGGCTACACCTTC.

The chain is built from TRBV29-1 and TRBJ1-1; D is possibly TRBD1 (5 bases). The germline gives CDR1 SQVTM, CDR2 ANQGSEA. V lost 4 bases to trimming and J lost 6 bases, with 15 bases between them. The CDR3 has 13 amino acids. Written as DNA, the CDR3 is TGCAGCGTTGGCGGGGGAATATATTCTGAAGCTTTCTTT. This translates into CSVGGGIYSEAFF.

The chain employs TRBV27 and TRBJ2-7; TRBD1 agrees at 8 bases. The V segment lost 1 base and the J segment 6 bases; nucleotides outside the gene matches: 5. CDR3 size: 14 residues. Germline V gives CDR1 MNHEY, CDR2 SMNVEV (reference sequence). For the CDR3, the DNA is TGTGCCAGCAGTTTATTAGGCACAGGGGGCGAGCAGTACTTC. As protein: CASSLLGTGGEQYF.

The J gene is TRBJ2-1, the V gene TRBV7-6; TRBD2 matches 7 bases. The CDR3 totals 16 residues. Trimming at V came to 0 bases and at J to 5 bases, leaving 7 bases not matched to a gene. Germline assignment: CDR1 SGHVS and CDR2 FNYEAQ. CDR3 nucleotides: TGTGCCAGCAGCTTAGCCGTGGGAGGGCGGAACAATGAGCAGTTCTTC. Translating gives CASSLAVGGRNNEQFF.

The chain combines TRBV7-9 with TRBJ2-2; D assignment may be TRBD1 or TRBD2 (5 bases each). This CDR3 is 15 amino acids long. Germline values: CDR1 SEHNR, CDR2 FQNEAQ (reference sequence). V lost 2 bases, J lost 0 bases, and 7 bases lay in between. The CDR3 DNA is TGTGCCAGCAGCTTATGGGACCCGAACACCGGGGAGCTGTTTTTT. Translated, it gives CASSLWDPNTGELFF.

J is TRBJ2-7 and V is TRBV7-9, with 7 bases lining up with TRBD1. V trimming: 2 bases; J trimming: 6 bases; junction bases outside the gene matches: 7. This CDR3 has 14 residues. The germline V gene has CDR1 SEHNR and CDR2 FQNEAQ (reference sequence). CDR3 in DNA: TGTGCCAGCAGCTTAACAGGGGATCTCGGCGAGCAGTACTTC. This translates into CASSLTGDLGEQYF.

In this sample, this clone turned up a few times. The V and J genes are TRBV15 and TRBJ2-5; D is possibly TRBD1 or TRBD2 (5 bases each). CDR1 and CDR2 from the germline V gene are LNHNV and YYDKDF (reference sequence). The CDR3 totals 14 residues. The germline V and J ends were trimmed by 3 bases and 1 base, with 9 bases remaining between them. The CDR3 DNA reads TGTGCCACCAGCAGGGCAGGGACCCAAGAGACCCAGTACTTC. Protein: CATSRAGTQETQYF.

The chain links TRBV27 to TRBJ1-1; no reliable D call. From germline, CDR1 is MNHEY and CDR2 SMNVEV (reference sequence). V lost 8 bases and J lost 2, with 9 bases in between. The CDR3 sequence is 12 residues long. The CDR3 is CASGNINTEAFF. Here the CDR3 DNA reads TGTGCCAGCGGGAATATCAACACTGAAGCTTTCTTT.

The CDR3 reads CASSLGIGQYF. CDR3 nucleotide sequence: TGTGCCAGCAGCTTAGGTATTGGCCAGTACTTC. V is TRBV11-2 and J is TRBJ2-5, with D uncertain. The CDR3 sequence is 11 residues long. Germline assignment: CDR1 SGHAT and CDR2 FQNNGV. V was pared by 1 base and J by 10 bases, with 7 bases between.

This clone was observed once. The V call is TRBV6-6, the J call TRBJ2-5, with D unclear. Trimming removed 6 bases at V and 4 bases at J, with 15 bases between. CDR3 length equals 14 residues. Germline-derived CDR1 and CDR2 are MNHNY and SVGAGI (reference sequence). CDR3: CASSPGPARETQYF. CDR3 nucleotide sequence: TGTGCCAGCAGCCCCGGGCCCGCTCGAGAGACCCAGTACTTC.

This sequence joins TRBV27 and TRBJ1-1; no reliable D call. Trimming took off 5 bases at V and 11 bases at J, with 15 bases between the two ends. The CDR3 runs to 12 residues. The V gene's germline CDR1 is MNHEY and CDR2 SMNVEV (reference sequence). DNA of the CDR3: TGTGCCAGCAGTGAGTATGGAGAGGAGGCTTTCTTT. Translated: CASSEYGEEAFF.

This clone came up once. CDR3 amino acids: CASSSVPGEQFF. CDR3 sequence (DNA): TGTGCCAGCAGCTCGGTCCCCGGGGAGCAGTTCTTC. The chain employs TRBV7-6 and TRBJ2-1; D is uncertain. The germline gives CDR1 SGHVS, CDR2 FNYEAQ. V was cut by 4 bases and J by 10 bases, with 11 bases left in between. This CDR3 region has 12 residues. Based on the CDR3 plus reference TRBV7-6 and TRBJ2-1, the full variable domain is GAGVSQSPRYKVTKRGQDVALRCDPISGHVSLYWYRQALGQGPEFLTYFNYEAQQDKSGLPNDRFSAERPEGSISTLTIQRTEQRDSAMYRCASSSVPGEQFFGPGTRLTVL.

The J gene is TRBJ2-7, the V gene TRBV20-1, with D maybe TRBD1 (5 bases). The length of the CDR3 is 11 residues. Germline V gene sequence: CDR1 DFQATT, CDR2 SNEGSKA (reference sequence). Trimming stripped 3 bases from V and 7 bases from J, with 10 bases between. The CDR3 sequence: CSASVGVEQYF. The CDR3 bases are TGCAGTGCTAGCGTAGGGGTTGAGCAGTACTTC.

Here the CDR3 reads CASKLGGMNTEAFF. The CDR3, as DNA: TGTGCCAGCAAATTGGGCGGAATGAACACTGAAGCTTTCTTT. The chain recombines TRBV25-1 with TRBJ1-1, with D unclear. The CDR3 covers 14 residues. Deletions cut 7 bases from V and 0 bases from J, with 12 bases between. Germline V gene lookup returns CDR1 MGHDK and CDR2 SYGVNS.